Here is one TCR beta chain with its context. This record belongs to a study of PD-L1 blockade in urothelial cancer. Germline-derived CDR1 and CDR2 are SGHAT and FQNNGV. Trimming took 5 bases from V and 6 from J, leaving 16 bases between them. The CDR3 is made up of 14 amino acids. Profiling relied on immunoSEQ multiplex PCR, and the TCRdb table lists in-frame clones only, not all of them. The table includes 60,000 to 85,000 clones, about 85% detected once. This TCR derives from a woman aged 70 to 79 with urothelial cancer. The sequences come from PBMCs, collected around atezolizumab (anti-PD-L1) treatment. This sequence joins TRBV11-2 and TRBJ1-2; weak D call: TRBD1 (5 bases). In DNA form, the CDR3 reads TGTGCCAGCAGCGGGATTGGGGCGGGGAATGGCTACACCTTC. Amino acid sequence: CASSGIGAGNGYTF.